Presented here are 6 T cell receptor beta chains from one specimen sequenced in a study of tissue T cells after allogeneic stem cell transplantation. Measured with immunoSEQ multiplex PCR; TCRdb has only the in-frame clones, and not every one. The data contain over a thousand clones, about two thirds of them singletons. Steroid-refractory graft-versus-host disease after allogeneic hematopoietic cell transplant qualified adults for prospective research-autopsy enrollment. The starting material was stomach tissue, obtained at autopsy. These receptors originate from a male patient older than 55 with steroid-refractory graft-versus-host disease after an allogeneic stem cell transplant. Some T cells could come from the graft donor.

The rearrangement uses TRBV19 and TRBJ2-3, with D unresolved. This CDR3 is built from 13 residues. CDR1 is LNHDA, CDR2 SQIVND, per germline (reference sequence). Trimming took 5 bases from V and 2 from J, leaving 8 bases between them. The DNA of the CDR3 is TGTGCCAGTAGTCTCGCTTTCACAGATACGCAGTATTTT. Encoded protein: CASSLAFTDTQYF.

The V and J genes are TRBV5-4 and TRBJ1-5, with D perhaps TRBD1 (6 bases). The V gene's germline CDR1 is SGHNT and CDR2 YYREEE (reference sequence). The ends were cut back, 0 bases at V and 2 bases at J, with 9 bases in the middle. This CDR3 region has 15 residues. CDR3 DNA sequence: TGTGCCAGCAGCTTGGGAGGGGGGCGCAATCAGCCCCAGCATTTT. Amino acid sequence: CASSLGGGRNQPQHF. Variable domain in full (rest from reference TRBV5-4 and TRBJ1-5): ETGVTQSPTHLIKTRGQQVTLRCSSQSGHNTVSWYQQALGQGPQFIFQYYREEENGRGNFPPRFSGLQFPNYSSELNVNALELDDSALYLCASSLGGGRNQPQHFGDGTRLSIL.

The chain uses TRBV4-1 and TRBJ1-6; the D gene is possibly TRBD1 (5 bases). The CDR3 sequence is 16 residues long. Trimming stripped 0 bases from V and 7 bases from J, with 13 bases between. CDR1 is MGHRA, CDR2 YSYEKL, per germline. The CDR3 DNA reads as TGCGCCAGCAGCCAAGAGGAGGGGTATCCCAATTCACCCCTCCACTTT. Amino acids: CASSQEEGYPNSPLHF.

This clone is labeled as large. The rearrangement uses TRBV2 and TRBJ2-5; 7 bases are shared with TRBD2. Germline CDR1 SNHLY, CDR2 FYNNEI. The V gene end was trimmed by 7 bases and the J gene end by 5 bases; junction bases not matched to a gene: 10. The CDR3 is 14 amino acids. CDR3 residues: CASNQGGSGETQYF. The CDR3 DNA is TGTGCCAGCAACCAGGGAGGGTCTGGGGAGACCCAGTACTTC.

This sequence joins TRBV30 and TRBJ1-5; D remains ambiguous. The germline V gene encodes CDR1 GTSNPN and CDR2 SVGIG (reference sequence). This CDR3 region has 16 residues. The V and J ends lost 0 bases and 0 bases respectively, with 12 bases between them. The CDR3 protein is CAWSVSHQFSNQPQHF. In DNA form, the CDR3 reads TGTGCCTGGAGTGTATCCCACCAGTTTAGCAATCAGCCCCAGCATTTT.

This chain uses TRBV7-6 with TRBJ1-1; TRBD1 might be the D (5 bases). Germline values: CDR1 SGHVS, CDR2 FNYEAQ. V was pared by 1 base and J by 4 bases, with 13 bases between. This CDR3 comprises 15 residues. CDR3 coding DNA: TGTGCCAGCAGCTTAGGCGCGGGGGGAGGCACTGAAGCTTTCTTT. Translating it yields CASSLGAGGGTEAFF.